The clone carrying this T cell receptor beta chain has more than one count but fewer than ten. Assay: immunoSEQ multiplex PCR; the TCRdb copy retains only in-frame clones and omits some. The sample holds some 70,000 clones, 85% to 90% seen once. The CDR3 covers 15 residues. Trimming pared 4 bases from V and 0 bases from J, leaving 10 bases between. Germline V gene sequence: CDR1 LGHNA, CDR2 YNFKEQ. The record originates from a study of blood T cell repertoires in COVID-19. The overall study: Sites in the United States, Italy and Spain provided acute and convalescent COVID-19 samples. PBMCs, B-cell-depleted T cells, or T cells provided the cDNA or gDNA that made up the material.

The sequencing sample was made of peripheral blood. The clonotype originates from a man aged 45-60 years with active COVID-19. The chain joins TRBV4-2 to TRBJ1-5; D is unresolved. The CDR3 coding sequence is TGTGCCAGCAGCCGGGCCGCAGATAGCAATCAGCCCCAGCATTTT. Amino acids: CASSRAADSNQPQHF.